Listed below are T cell receptor beta chains from one sample, sequenced in a study of Ad26.COV2.S vaccination and SARS-CoV-2 variants. TCRdb's copy holds only in-frame clones and misses some; the assay was immunoSEQ multiplex PCR. This sample has 440,000 or so clones, with roughly 88% found just once. Source: peripheral blood, taken in a trial of Ad26.COV2.S vaccine versus placebo. The receptors shown here come from a person aged 18-65 years who received the Ad26.COV2.S COVID-19 vaccine or a placebo. CDR3s include the opening cysteine and the closing phenylalanine or tryptophan. Each record gives: CDR3 protein, CDR3 DNA, D gene, V gene, J gene, clone size. The D gene is left open where the match is weak. Clone size is shown for a subset of rows, as once, few, many or a class of expanded clone.

cdr3_aa: CASSLRGNTIYF; cdr3_nt: TGTGCCAGCAGTTTAAGGGGAAACACCATATATTTT; d_call: NA; v_call: TRBV12-3/TRBV12-4; j_call: TRBJ1-3; clone_size: NA
cdr3_aa: CASSQGGTDVSLF; cdr3_nt: TGTGCCAGCAGCCAGGGCGGGACAGATGTATCACTCTTC; d_call: NA; v_call: TRBV7-9; j_call: TRBJ2-7; clone_size: NA
cdr3_aa: CASSLGLAGGETQYF; cdr3_nt: TGTGCCAGCAGTTTGGGACTAGCGGGAGGAGAGACCCAGTACTTC; d_call: TRBD2; v_call: TRBV27; j_call: TRBJ2-5; clone_size: NA
cdr3_aa: CASSQGLAGGETQYF; cdr3_nt: TGTGCCAGTTCTCAAGGACTAGCGGGAGGGGAGACCCAGTACTTC; d_call: TRBD2; v_call: TRBV19; j_call: TRBJ2-5; clone_size: NA
cdr3_aa: CATRGGPSREQYF; cdr3_nt: TGTGCCACCCGTGGAGGGCCCTCTCGAGAGCAGTACTTC; d_call: NA; v_call: TRBV28; j_call: TRBJ2-7; clone_size: NA
cdr3_aa: CASSQDLGRGSNQPQHF; cdr3_nt: TGTGCCAGCAGCCAAGATTTAGGCCGGGGGAGCAATCAGCCCCAGCATTTT; d_call: NA; v_call: TRBV4-2; j_call: TRBJ1-5; clone_size: NA
cdr3_aa: CASSKGRNREKETQYF; cdr3_nt: TGTGCCAGCAGCAAAGGGAGAAACAGGGAAAAGGAGACCCAGTACTTC; d_call: NA; v_call: TRBV21-1; j_call: TRBJ2-5; clone_size: NA
cdr3_aa: CASSIQNGGTEAFF; cdr3_nt: TGCGCCAGCAGCATACAAAACGGCGGCACTGAAGCTTTCTTT; d_call: NA; v_call: TRBV5-1; j_call: TRBJ1-1; clone_size: NA
cdr3_aa: CASSATGGLASGANVLTF; cdr3_nt: TGTGCCAGCAGTGCTACAGGAGGCCTTGCTTCTGGGGCCAACGTCCTGACTTTC; d_call: NA; v_call: TRBV6-1; j_call: TRBJ2-6; clone_size: NA
cdr3_aa: CASKVSGPYNEQFF; cdr3_nt: TGTGCCAGCAAAGTCAGCGGGCCCTACAATGAGCAGTTCTTC; d_call: NA; v_call: TRBV6-5; j_call: TRBJ2-1; clone_size: NA
cdr3_aa: CASRGGVEQFF; cdr3_nt: TGTGCCAGCAGGGGTGGTGTTGAGCAGTTCTTC; d_call: NA; v_call: TRBV12-3/TRBV12-4; j_call: TRBJ2-1; clone_size: NA
cdr3_aa: CASSAGTNYGYTF; cdr3_nt: TGTGCCAGTAGTGCCGGGACAAACTATGGCTACACCTTC; d_call: NA; v_call: TRBV19; j_call: TRBJ1-2; clone_size: once
cdr3_aa: CASSLGGPANTGELFF; cdr3_nt: TGTGCCAGCAGTTTGGGGGGGCCAGCGAACACCGGGGAGCTGTTTTTT; d_call: NA; v_call: TRBV28; j_call: TRBJ2-2; clone_size: NA
cdr3_aa: CASSRGGHIDNSPLHF; cdr3_nt: TGTGCCAGCAGCCGGGGGGGGCACATAGATAATTCACCCCTCCACTTT; d_call: NA; v_call: TRBV5-4; j_call: TRBJ1-6; clone_size: NA
cdr3_aa: CASSVTGDTYEQYF; cdr3_nt: TGCGCCAGCAGCGTCACAGGGGATACCTACGAGCAGTACTTC; d_call: TRBD1; v_call: TRBV5-1; j_call: TRBJ2-7; clone_size: NA
cdr3_aa: CASSRGWRASKVDEQFF; cdr3_nt: TGTGCCAGCAGTAGAGGCTGGCGGGCCTCCAAGGTGGATGAGCAGTTCTTC; d_call: NA; v_call: TRBV27; j_call: TRBJ2-1; clone_size: NA
cdr3_aa: CASSLGSYWRLYNEQFF; cdr3_nt: TGTGCCAGCAGCTTAGGTTCATACTGGAGACTCTACAATGAGCAGTTCTTC; d_call: NA; v_call: TRBV11-2; j_call: TRBJ2-1; clone_size: NA
cdr3_aa: CASSYSIRGQRCEAFF; cdr3_nt: TGTGCCAGCAGTTACTCGATACGGGGACAGCGATGTGAAGCTTTCTTT; d_call: TRBD1; v_call: TRBV6-7; j_call: TRBJ1-1; clone_size: NA
cdr3_aa: CASRRDSSTDTQYF; cdr3_nt: TGTGCCAGCAGGAGGGACAGTAGCACAGATACGCAGTATTTT; d_call: TRBD1; v_call: TRBV5-4; j_call: TRBJ2-3; clone_size: NA
cdr3_aa: CASSLEGTGNRNEQFF; cdr3_nt: TGTGCCAGCAGCTTAGAGGGGACAGGTAACAGGAATGAGCAGTTCTTC; d_call: TRBD1; v_call: TRBV11-3; j_call: TRBJ2-1; clone_size: few
cdr3_aa: CATTGVTGEQYF; cdr3_nt: TGTGCCACCACAGGGGTTACGGGTGAGCAGTACTTC; d_call: NA; v_call: TRBV24-1; j_call: TRBJ2-7; clone_size: NA
cdr3_aa: CATSRTDSNQPQHF; cdr3_nt: TGTGCCACCTCCAGGACAGATAGCAATCAGCCCCAGCATTTT; d_call: NA; v_call: TRBV24-1; j_call: TRBJ1-5; clone_size: NA
cdr3_aa: CASSLVPFYRNQPQHF; cdr3_nt: TGTGCCAGCAGCTTAGTACCTTTCTACCGCAATCAGCCCCAGCATTTT; d_call: NA; v_call: TRBV7-2; j_call: TRBJ1-5; clone_size: NA
cdr3_aa: CASSPSARVSSYNEQFF; cdr3_nt: TGTGCCAGCAGCCCTTCCGCGAGGGTGAGCTCCTACAATGAGCAGTTCTTC; d_call: NA; v_call: TRBV28; j_call: TRBJ2-1; clone_size: few
cdr3_aa: CASSLGIQDRQYF; cdr3_nt: TGTGCCAGCAGCTTAGGTATCCAAGACCGGCAGTACTTC; d_call: NA; v_call: TRBV7-2; j_call: TRBJ2-7; clone_size: NA
cdr3_aa: CASSEWDAGRADTQYF; cdr3_nt: TGTGCCAGCAGCGAGTGGGACGCCGGTCGGGCAGATACGCAGTATTTT; d_call: NA; v_call: TRBV7-8; j_call: TRBJ2-3; clone_size: NA
cdr3_aa: CASSQEWASTDTQYF; cdr3_nt: TGCGCCAGCAGCCAAGAGTGGGCTAGCACAGATACGCAGTATTTT; d_call: NA; v_call: TRBV4-3; j_call: TRBJ2-3; clone_size: NA
cdr3_aa: CASSAILGGGDGANVLTF; cdr3_nt: TGTGCCAGCAGCGCGATCTTAGGGGGCGGTGATGGGGCCAACGTCCTGACTTTC; d_call: TRBD1; v_call: TRBV7-9; j_call: TRBJ2-6; clone_size: NA
cdr3_aa: CATSRDLQGYGYTF; cdr3_nt: TGTGCCACCAGCAGAGATCTACAGGGGTATGGCTACACCTTC; d_call: TRBD1; v_call: TRBV15; j_call: TRBJ1-2; clone_size: NA
cdr3_aa: CASSFRDFPYEQYF; cdr3_nt: TGCGCCAGCAGCTTCCGGGACTTTCCCTACGAGCAGTACTTC; d_call: NA; v_call: TRBV4-3; j_call: TRBJ2-7; clone_size: NA
cdr3_aa: CASSYRGTSGANVLTF; cdr3_nt: TGTGCCAGCAGTTACCGGGGGACCTCTGGGGCCAACGTCCTGACTTTC; d_call: NA; v_call: TRBV6-2/TRBV6-3; j_call: TRBJ2-6; clone_size: NA
cdr3_aa: CASSLDRNSPLHF; cdr3_nt: TGTGCCAGCAGCTTGGATCGGAATTCACCCCTCCACTTT; d_call: NA; v_call: TRBV5-4; j_call: TRBJ1-6; clone_size: NA
cdr3_aa: CASSTPDRGVSYEQYF; cdr3_nt: TGTGCCAGCAGCACCCCAGACAGGGGGGTTTCCTACGAGCAGTACTTC; d_call: TRBD1; v_call: TRBV7-2; j_call: TRBJ2-7; clone_size: once
cdr3_aa: CASTLGLAGGTDTQYF; cdr3_nt: TGTGCCAGTACTTTGGGACTAGCGGGAGGCACAGATACGCAGTATTTT; d_call: TRBD2; v_call: TRBV19; j_call: TRBJ2-3; clone_size: NA
cdr3_aa: CASSTGQGGTDTQYF; cdr3_nt: TGCGCCAGCAGCACAGGACAGGGTGGCACAGATACGCAGTATTTT; d_call: TRBD1; v_call: TRBV5-1; j_call: TRBJ2-3; clone_size: NA
cdr3_aa: CASSRTGFGSYNSPLHF; cdr3_nt: TGTGCCAGCAGCCGGACAGGGTTTGGCTCCTATAATTCACCCCTCCACTTT; d_call: TRBD1; v_call: TRBV5-6; j_call: TRBJ1-6; clone_size: NA
cdr3_aa: CASSSVADSPLHF; cdr3_nt: TGTGCCAGCAGCTCGGTGGCTGATTCACCCCTCCACTTT; d_call: NA; v_call: TRBV7-3; j_call: TRBJ1-6; clone_size: once
cdr3_aa: CASSQSRGFGTEAFF; cdr3_nt: TGCGCCAGCAGTCAATCGAGAGGGTTCGGGACTGAAGCTTTCTTT; d_call: NA; v_call: TRBV23-1; j_call: TRBJ1-1; clone_size: NA
cdr3_aa: CAWSVQREVEQYF; cdr3_nt: TGTGCCTGGAGTGTACAGCGGGAGGTCGAGCAGTACTTC; d_call: TRBD2; v_call: TRBV30; j_call: TRBJ2-7; clone_size: NA
cdr3_aa: CASRPGQGFQPQHF; cdr3_nt: TGTGCCAGCAGGCCGGGACAGGGTTTTCAGCCCCAGCATTTT; d_call: TRBD1; v_call: TRBV27; j_call: TRBJ1-5; clone_size: NA
cdr3_aa: CASSQNLADTQYF; cdr3_nt: TGTGCCAGCAGCCAGAACTTAGCAGATACGCAGTATTTT; d_call: NA; v_call: TRBV3-1/TRBV3-2; j_call: TRBJ2-3; clone_size: NA
cdr3_aa: CASSIWNQPQHF; cdr3_nt: TGTGCCAGTAGTATATGGAATCAGCCCCAGCATTTT; d_call: NA; v_call: TRBV19; j_call: TRBJ1-5; clone_size: NA
cdr3_aa: CASSWSRRRDEQFF; cdr3_nt: TGTGCCAGCAGCTGGTCTCGAAGGCGAGATGAGCAGTTCTTC; d_call: NA; v_call: TRBV27; j_call: TRBJ2-1; clone_size: NA
cdr3_aa: CASSLSQVSYEQYF; cdr3_nt: TGTGCCAGCAGTTTGTCCCAGGTTTCCTACGAGCAGTACTTC; d_call: NA; v_call: TRBV28; j_call: TRBJ2-7; clone_size: NA
cdr3_aa: CASSQDLGGEPGQGNNEQFF; cdr3_nt: TGTGCCAGCAGCCAAGATCTTGGCGGGGAACCGGGACAGGGAAACAATGAGCAGTTCTTC; d_call: TRBD1; v_call: TRBV3-1/TRBV3-2; j_call: TRBJ2-1; clone_size: NA
cdr3_aa: CASSESGGGPPPKEFF; cdr3_nt: TGTGCCAGCAGTGAATCAGGGGGGGGACCCCCTCCCAAAGAGTTCTTT; d_call: TRBD1; v_call: TRBV6-1; j_call: TRBJ1-1; clone_size: NA
cdr3_aa: CATSRARGYNEQFF; cdr3_nt: TGTGCCACCAGCAGAGCCCGGGGTTACAATGAGCAGTTCTTC; d_call: NA; v_call: TRBV15; j_call: TRBJ2-1; clone_size: NA
cdr3_aa: CASSPGQSETQYF; cdr3_nt: TGCGCCAGCAGCCCGGGACAGTCGGAGACCCAGTACTTC; d_call: TRBD1; v_call: TRBV5-1; j_call: TRBJ2-5; clone_size: NA
cdr3_aa: CASSHARGGPYTGELFF; cdr3_nt: TGTGCCAGCAGCCATGCAAGAGGGGGCCCTTACACCGGGGAGCTGTTTTTT; d_call: TRBD1; v_call: TRBV5-5; j_call: TRBJ2-2; clone_size: NA
cdr3_aa: CASSRSGTQYF; cdr3_nt: TGTGCCAGCAGCCGATCTGGGACCCAGTACTTC; d_call: NA; v_call: TRBV6-2/TRBV6-3; j_call: TRBJ2-5; clone_size: NA
cdr3_aa: CASSPVPSGTTDTQYF; cdr3_nt: TGTGCCAGCTCACCCGTTCCTAGCGGGACCACAGATACGCAGTATTTT; d_call: TRBD2; v_call: TRBV18; j_call: TRBJ2-3; clone_size: NA